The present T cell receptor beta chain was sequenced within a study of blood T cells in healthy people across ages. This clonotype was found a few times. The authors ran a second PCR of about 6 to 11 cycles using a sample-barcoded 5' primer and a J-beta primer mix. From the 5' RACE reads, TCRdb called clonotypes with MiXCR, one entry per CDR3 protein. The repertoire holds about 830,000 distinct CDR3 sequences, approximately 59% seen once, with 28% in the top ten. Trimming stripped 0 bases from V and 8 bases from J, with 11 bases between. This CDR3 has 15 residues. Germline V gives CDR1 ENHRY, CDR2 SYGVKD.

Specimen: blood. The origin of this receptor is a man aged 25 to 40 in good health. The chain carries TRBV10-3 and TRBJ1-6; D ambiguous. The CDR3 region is CAISESSEAYSPLHF. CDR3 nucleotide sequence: TGTGCCATCAGTGAGTCGTCCGAGGCCTATTCACCCCTCCACTTT.